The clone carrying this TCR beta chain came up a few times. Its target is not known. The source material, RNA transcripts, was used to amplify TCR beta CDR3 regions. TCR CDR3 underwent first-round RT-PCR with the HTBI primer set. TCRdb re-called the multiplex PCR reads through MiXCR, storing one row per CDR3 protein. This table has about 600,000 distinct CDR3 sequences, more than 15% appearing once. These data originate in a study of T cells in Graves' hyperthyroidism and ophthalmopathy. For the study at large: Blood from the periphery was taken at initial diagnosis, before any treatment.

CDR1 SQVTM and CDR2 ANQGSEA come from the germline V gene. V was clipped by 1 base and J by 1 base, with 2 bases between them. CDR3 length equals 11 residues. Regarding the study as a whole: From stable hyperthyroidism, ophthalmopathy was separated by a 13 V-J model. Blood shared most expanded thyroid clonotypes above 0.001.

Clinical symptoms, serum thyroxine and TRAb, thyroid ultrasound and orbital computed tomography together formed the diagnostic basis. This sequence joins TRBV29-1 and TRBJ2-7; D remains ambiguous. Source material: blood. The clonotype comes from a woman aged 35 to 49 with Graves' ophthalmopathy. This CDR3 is CSVEVSYEQYF. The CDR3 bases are TGCAGCGTTGAAGTTTCCTACGAGCAGTACTTC.